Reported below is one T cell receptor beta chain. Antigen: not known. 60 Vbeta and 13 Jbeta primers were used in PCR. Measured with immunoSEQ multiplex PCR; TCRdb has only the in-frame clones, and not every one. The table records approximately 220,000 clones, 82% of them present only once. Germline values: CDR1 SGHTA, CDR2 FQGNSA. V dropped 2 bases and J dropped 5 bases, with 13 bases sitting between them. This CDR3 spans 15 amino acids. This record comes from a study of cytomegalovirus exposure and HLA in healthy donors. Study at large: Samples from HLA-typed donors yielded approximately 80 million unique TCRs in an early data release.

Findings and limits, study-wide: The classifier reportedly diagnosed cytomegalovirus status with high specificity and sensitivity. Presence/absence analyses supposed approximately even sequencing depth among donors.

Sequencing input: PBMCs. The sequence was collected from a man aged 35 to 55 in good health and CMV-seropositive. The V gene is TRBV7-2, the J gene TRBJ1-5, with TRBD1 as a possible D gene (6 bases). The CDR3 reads CASSLILAGDQPQHF. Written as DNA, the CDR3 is TGTGCCAGCAGCTTAATATTAGCAGGGGATCAGCCCCAGCATTTT.